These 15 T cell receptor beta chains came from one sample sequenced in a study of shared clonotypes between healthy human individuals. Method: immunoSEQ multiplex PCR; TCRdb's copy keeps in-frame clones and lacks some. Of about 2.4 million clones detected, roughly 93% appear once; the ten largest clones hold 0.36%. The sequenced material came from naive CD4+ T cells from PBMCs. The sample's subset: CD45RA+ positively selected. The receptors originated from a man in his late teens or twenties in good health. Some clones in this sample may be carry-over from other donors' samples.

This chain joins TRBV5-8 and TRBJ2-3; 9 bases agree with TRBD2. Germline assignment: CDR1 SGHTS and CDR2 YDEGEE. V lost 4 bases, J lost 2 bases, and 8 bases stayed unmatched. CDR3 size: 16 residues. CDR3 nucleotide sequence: TGTGCCAGCAGCACTCTGACTAGCGGCTCCACAGATACGCAGTATTTT. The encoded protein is CASSTLTSGSTDTQYF. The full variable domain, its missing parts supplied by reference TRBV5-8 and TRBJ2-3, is EAGVTQSPTHLIKTRGQQATLRCSPISGHTSVYWYQQALGLGLQFLLWYDEGEERNRGNFPPRFSGRQFPNYSSELNVNALELEDSALYLCASSTLTSGSTDTQYFGPGTRLTVL.

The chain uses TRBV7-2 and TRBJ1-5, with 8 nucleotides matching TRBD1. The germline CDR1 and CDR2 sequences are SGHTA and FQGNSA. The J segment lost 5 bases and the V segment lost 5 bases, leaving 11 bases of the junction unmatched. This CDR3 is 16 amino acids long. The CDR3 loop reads CASSQGGRQGHQPQHF. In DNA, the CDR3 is TGTGCCAGCAGCCAAGGGGGACGACAGGGGCATCAGCCCCAGCATTTT.

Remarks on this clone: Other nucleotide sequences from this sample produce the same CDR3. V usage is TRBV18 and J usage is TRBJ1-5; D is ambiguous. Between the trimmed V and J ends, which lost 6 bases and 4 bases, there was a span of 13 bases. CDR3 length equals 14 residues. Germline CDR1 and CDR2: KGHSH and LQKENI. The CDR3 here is CASSPSIRNQPQHF. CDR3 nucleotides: TGTGCCAGCTCCCCATCGATTAGGAATCAGCCCCAGCATTTT.

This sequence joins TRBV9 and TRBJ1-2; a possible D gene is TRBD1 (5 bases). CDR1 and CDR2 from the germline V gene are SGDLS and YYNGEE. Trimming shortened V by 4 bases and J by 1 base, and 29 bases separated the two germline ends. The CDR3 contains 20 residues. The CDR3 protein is CASSPARGKLSEGGNYGYTF. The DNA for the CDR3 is TGTGCCAGCAGCCCCGCCCGGGGGAAGCTATCGGAGGGCGGTAACTATGGCTACACCTTC.

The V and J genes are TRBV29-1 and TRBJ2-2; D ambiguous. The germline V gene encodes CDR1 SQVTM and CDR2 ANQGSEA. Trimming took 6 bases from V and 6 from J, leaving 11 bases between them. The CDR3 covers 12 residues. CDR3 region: CSVQLIPGELFF. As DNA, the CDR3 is TGCAGCGTGCAACTAATCCCCGGGGAGCTGTTTTTT.

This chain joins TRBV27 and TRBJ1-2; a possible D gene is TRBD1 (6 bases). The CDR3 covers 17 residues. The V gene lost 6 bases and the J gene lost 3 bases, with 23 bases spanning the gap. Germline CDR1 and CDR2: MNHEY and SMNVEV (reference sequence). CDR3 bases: TGTGCCAGCAGCGACCTACCGGGGGGGGGCGCAGACTATGGCTACACCTTC. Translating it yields CASSDLPGGGADYGYTF.

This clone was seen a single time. CDR3 region: CASSRDTQYF. Written as DNA, the CDR3 is TGTGCCAGCTCTAGAGATACGCAGTATTTT. The V and J genes are TRBV18 and TRBJ2-3; D unclear. Trimming left V 6 bases short and J 5 bases short, with 3 bases between. Germline CDR1 is KGHSH and CDR2 is LQKENI. The CDR3 extends over 10 amino acids.

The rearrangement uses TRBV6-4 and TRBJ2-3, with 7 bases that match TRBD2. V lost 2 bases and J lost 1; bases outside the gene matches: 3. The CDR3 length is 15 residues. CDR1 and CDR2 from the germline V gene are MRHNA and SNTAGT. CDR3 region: CASSDQGGGTDTQYF. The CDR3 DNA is TGTGCCAGCAGTGACCAGGGAGGGGGCACAGATACGCAGTATTTT.

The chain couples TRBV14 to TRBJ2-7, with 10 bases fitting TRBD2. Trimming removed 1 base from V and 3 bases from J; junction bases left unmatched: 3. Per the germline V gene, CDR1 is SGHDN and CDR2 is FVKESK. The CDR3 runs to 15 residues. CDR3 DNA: TGTGCCAGCAGCCAAGCCGGACTAGCGGACTACGAGCAGTACTTC. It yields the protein CASSQAGLADYEQYF.

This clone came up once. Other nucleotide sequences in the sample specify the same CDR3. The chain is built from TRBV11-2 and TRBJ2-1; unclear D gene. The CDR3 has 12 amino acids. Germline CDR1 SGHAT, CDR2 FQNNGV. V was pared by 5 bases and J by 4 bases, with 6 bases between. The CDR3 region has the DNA TGTGCCAGCAGCCTCCGATACAATGAGCAGTTCTTC. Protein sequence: CASSLRYNEQFF.

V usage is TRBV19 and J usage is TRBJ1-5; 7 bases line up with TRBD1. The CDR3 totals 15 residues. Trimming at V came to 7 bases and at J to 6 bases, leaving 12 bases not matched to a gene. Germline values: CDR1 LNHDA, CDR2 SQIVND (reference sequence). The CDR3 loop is CASTLGGGKSQPQHF. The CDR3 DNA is TGTGCCAGTACCCTAGGAGGGGGCAAGAGTCAGCCCCAGCATTTT.

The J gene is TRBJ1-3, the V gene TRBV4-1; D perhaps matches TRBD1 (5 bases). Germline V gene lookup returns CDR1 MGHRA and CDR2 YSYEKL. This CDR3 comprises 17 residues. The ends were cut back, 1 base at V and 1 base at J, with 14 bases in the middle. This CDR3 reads CASSQVGRQSSGNTIYF. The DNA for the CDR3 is TGCGCCAGCAGCCAAGTGGGGCGACAGAGTTCTGGAAACACCATATATTTT.

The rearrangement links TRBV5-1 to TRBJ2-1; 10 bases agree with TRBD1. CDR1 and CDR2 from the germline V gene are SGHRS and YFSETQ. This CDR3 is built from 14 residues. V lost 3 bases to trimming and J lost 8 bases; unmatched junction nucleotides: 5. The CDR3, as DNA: TGCGCCAGCAGCTCCGGGACAGGGGTTGATGAGCAGTTCTTC. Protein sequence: CASSSGTGVDEQFF.

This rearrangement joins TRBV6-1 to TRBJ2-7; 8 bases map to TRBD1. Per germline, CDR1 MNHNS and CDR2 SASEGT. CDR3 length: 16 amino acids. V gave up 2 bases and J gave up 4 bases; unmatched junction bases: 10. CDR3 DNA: TGTGCCAGCAGTGAACAAAAGGGGACAGGAGGGTACGAGCAGTACTTC. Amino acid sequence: CASSEQKGTGGYEQYF.

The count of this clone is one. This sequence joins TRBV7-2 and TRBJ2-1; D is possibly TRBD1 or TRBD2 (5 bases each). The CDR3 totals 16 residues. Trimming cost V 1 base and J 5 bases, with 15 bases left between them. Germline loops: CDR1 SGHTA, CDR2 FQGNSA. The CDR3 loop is CASSLVAGDGDNEQFF. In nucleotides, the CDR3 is TGTGCCAGCAGCTTAGTGGCTGGGGACGGGGACAATGAGCAGTTCTTC.